These 29 T cell receptor beta chains were sequenced from one sample in a study of PD-L1 blockade in urothelial cancer. Produced via immunoSEQ multiplex PCR; TCRdb's table is partial and in-frame only. The sample has some 22,000 clones, around 90% seen once. The specimen comprised PBMCs, sampled around atezolizumab (anti-PD-L1) treatment. The receptor source for this set is a woman aged 55-75 years with urothelial cancer.

The chain couples TRBV4-1 to TRBJ2-6; D not certain. The germline CDR1 and CDR2 sequences are MGHRA and YSYEKL. The CDR3 is 14 residues long. The ends were cut back, 4 bases at V and 4 bases at J, with 8 bases in the middle. In nucleotides, the CDR3 is TGCGCCAGCAGCCTCGACTTAGGGGCCAACGTCCTGACTTTC. Amino acids: CASSLDLGANVLTF.

V is TRBV5-5 and J is TRBJ1-3; no firm D call. V lost 0 bases to trimming and J lost 0 bases, with 7 bases between them. The germline CDR1 and CDR2 sequences are SGHKS and YYEKEE (reference sequence). The CDR3 extends over 15 amino acids. This chain's CDR3 is CASSLGGYSGNTIYF. The CDR3 DNA reads TGTGCCAGCAGCTTGGGCGGCTACTCTGGAAACACCATATATTTT.

V gene TRBV5-4 combines with J gene TRBJ2-2, with 8 bases matching TRBD2. The ends lost 3 bases at V and 7 bases at J; junction bases unmatched: 11. Germline lookup yields CDR1 SGHNT and CDR2 YYREEE (reference sequence). The CDR3 has 16 residues. In DNA form, the CDR3 reads TGTGCCAGCAGCTCTCCGGATAGCGGGAAGTACGGGGAGCTGTTTTTT. It translates to CASSSPDSGKYGELFF.

The chain couples TRBV6-6 to TRBJ2-3; D gene ambiguous. There are 15 residues in the CDR3. Germline V gene lookup returns CDR1 MNHNY and CDR2 SVGAGI (reference sequence). The V end was cut by 6 bases, the J end by 4 bases, with 17 bases between. Here the CDR3 reads CASRRIYAGADTQYF. CDR3 in DNA: TGTGCCAGCAGGCGGATATACGCCGGCGCAGATACGCAGTATTTT.

The V call is TRBV28, the J call TRBJ1-2; D is uncertain. The CDR3 covers 13 residues. V lost 5 bases, J lost 5 bases, and 12 bases lay in between. Germline-derived CDR1 and CDR2 are MDHEN and SYDVKM. The CDR3 DNA follows: TGTGCCAGCAGTCCACAACTGGAGTATGGCTACACCTTC. It translates to CASSPQLEYGYTF.

V usage is TRBV9 and J usage is TRBJ1-1; 10 bases line up with TRBD1. CDR3 size: 15 residues. The germline V gene encodes CDR1 SGDLS and CDR2 YYNGEE. V lost 2 bases to trimming and J lost 3 bases; unmatched junction nucleotides: 4. The CDR3 nucleotides read TGTGCCAGCAGCGTGTCCGGGACAGGGGACACTGAAGCTTTCTTT. Protein sequence: CASSVSGTGDTEAFF.

V usage is TRBV5-1 and J usage is TRBJ2-1; TRBD2 is a possible D gene (6 bases). The CDR3 runs 15 residues. V was trimmed by 4 bases and J by 3 bases, leaving 14 bases between them. Germline CDR1 and CDR2: SGHRS and YFSETQ. Here the CDR3 DNA reads TGCGCCAGCAGCCTCGGGGGTTACCTCTACAATGAGCAGTTCTTC. It translates to CASSLGGYLYNEQFF.

This chain connects TRBV9 to TRBJ2-5, with 8 bases aligning to TRBD2. The length of the CDR3 is 16 residues. Germline V gene sequence: CDR1 SGDLS, CDR2 YYNGEE. V lost 0 bases to trimming and J lost 2 bases; unmatched junction nucleotides: 6. CDR3 nucleotide sequence: TGTGCCAGCAGCGTAGCCGTAGCGGGGCAGCAAGAGACCCAGTACTTC. Its protein is CASSVAVAGQQETQYF.

The rearrangement links TRBV5-1 to TRBJ2-3; TRBD2 agrees at 16 bases. The CDR3 loop spans 19 amino acids. V lost 0 bases to trimming and J lost 3 bases; unmatched junction nucleotides: 7. Germline-derived CDR1 and CDR2 are SGHRS and YFSETQ. CDR3 bases: TGCGCCAGCAGCTTGGGGGGGACTAGCGGGAGGGCCTCGACAGATACGCAGTATTTT. Translating gives CASSLGGTSGRASTDTQYF.

This chain connects TRBV13 to TRBJ1-2; 9 nucleotides align to TRBD1. The CDR3 is 15 residues long. CDR1 is PRHDT, CDR2 FYEKMQ, per germline (reference sequence). The V gene end was trimmed by 6 bases and the J gene end by 4 bases; junction bases not matched to a gene: 9. This CDR3 reads CASRSRQGGLYGYTF. The CDR3, as DNA: TGTGCCAGCAGAAGTCGACAGGGGGGCCTCTATGGCTACACCTTC.

The rearrangement links TRBV2 to TRBJ1-3; no firm D call. V was cut by 3 bases and J by 2 bases, with 11 bases left in between. The germline V gene has CDR1 SNHLY and CDR2 FYNNEI. CDR3 length equals 15 residues. CDR3 residues: CASSEGRRAGNTIYF. The DNA of the CDR3 is TGTGCCAGCAGTGAGGGCAGAAGAGCTGGAAACACCATATATTTT.

This clone was counted a single time. In DNA form, the CDR3 reads TGTGCCAGCAGCTTAGGCGGGAGTTCGGATACGCAGTATTTT. It yields the protein CASSLGGSSDTQYF. The genes are TRBV11-2 and TRBJ2-3, with TRBD2 identical over 7 bases. The V and J ends lost 1 base and 6 bases, in that order; junction bases with no gene match: 4. The CDR3 is 14 amino acids. Looked up from germline, CDR1 is SGHAT and CDR2 is FQNNGV.

The chain carries TRBV9 and TRBJ2-7, with 9 bases lining up with TRBD1. Germline lookup yields CDR1 SGDLS and CDR2 YYNGEE. The CDR3 has 13 residues. V trimming: 4 bases; J trimming: 6 bases; junction bases outside the gene matches: 5. CDR3 region: CASSRRQGGEQYF. CDR3 in DNA: TGTGCCAGCAGCCGCCGACAGGGGGGCGAGCAGTACTTC.

The chain links TRBV6-1 to TRBJ2-7, with TRBD2 matching 12 bases. V shed 4 bases and J 2 bases; nucleotides not matched to a gene: 6. Germline loops: CDR1 MNHNS, CDR2 SASEGT. This CDR3 contains 16 residues. This CDR3 reads CASSVRGLAGPYEQYF. For the CDR3, the DNA is TGTGCCAGCAGTGTTAGAGGACTAGCGGGACCCTACGAGCAGTACTTC.

Here the CDR3 reads CASSQEVRGWNEQFF. CDR3 bases: TGCGCCAGCAGCCAAGAGGTCAGGGGGTGGAATGAGCAGTTCTTC. This rearrangement joins TRBV4-3 to TRBJ2-1, with 7 bases matching TRBD1. This CDR3 is 15 amino acids long. Trimming cost V 0 bases and J 7 bases; bases outside gene matches: 6. Germline loops: CDR1 LGHNA, CDR2 YSLEER.

The chain uses TRBV7-9 and TRBJ1-1; D possibly corresponds to TRBD1 (6 bases). V shed 4 bases and J shed 0 bases, with 12 bases lying between them. The germline V gene encodes CDR1 SEHNR and CDR2 FQNEAQ (reference sequence). This CDR3 has 15 residues. As DNA, the CDR3 is TGTGCCAGCAGCTCCGGGACAAAACTGAACACTGAAGCTTTCTTT. Amino acid sequence: CASSSGTKLNTEAFF.

V gene TRBV13 combines with J gene TRBJ2-7; a possible D gene is TRBD1 (7 bases). V dropped 5 bases and J dropped 8 bases, with 31 bases sitting between them. The germline CDR1 and CDR2 sequences are PRHDT and FYEKMQ (reference sequence). The CDR3 spans 18 residues. CDR3 loop: CASSLTGTWRQGGRKQYF. The DNA of the CDR3 is TGTGCCAGCAGCCTAACGGGAACATGGCGGCAGGGGGGTCGTAAGCAGTACTTC.

This chain links TRBV7-9 with TRBJ2-7; 7 bases align to TRBD1. Looked up from germline, CDR1 is SEHNR and CDR2 is FQNEAQ (reference sequence). V gave up 1 base and J gave up 3 bases; unmatched junction bases: 3. CDR3 length equals 14 residues. CDR3 coding DNA: TGTGCCAGCAGCTTAGGAGGGACAGACTACGAGCAGTACTTC. Translated: CASSLGGTDYEQYF.

The CDR3 region is CASRRIERNTEAFF. CDR3 nucleotide sequence: TGTGCCAGCAGGAGGATCGAGCGGAACACTGAAGCTTTCTTT. The chain uses TRBV11-2 and TRBJ1-1; D remains unclear. V lost 6 bases to trimming and J lost 1 base, with 12 bases between them. CDR1 is SGHAT and CDR2 is FQNNGV in the germline V gene. The CDR3 totals 14 residues.

The V call is TRBV6-1, the J call TRBJ1-2, with TRBD1 matching 8 bases. The CDR3 contains 15 residues. Trimming at V came to 6 bases and at J to 4 bases, leaving 10 bases not matched to a gene. Germline V gene sequence: CDR1 MNHNS, CDR2 SASEGT. CDR3 DNA sequence: TGTGCCAGCAGCGGTGAAACAGGGGGAAGCTATGGCTACACCTTC. It encodes CASSGETGGSYGYTF.

The chain recombines TRBV5-6 with TRBJ2-2, with 13 bases identical to TRBD2. This CDR3 has 17 residues. V lost 4 bases to trimming and J lost 5 bases; unmatched junction nucleotides: 8. Germline CDR1 and CDR2: SGHDT and YYEEEE. CDR3 nucleotides: TGTGCCAGCAGCCGCTGGACTAGCGGGAGTACAACCGGGGAGCTGTTTTTT. Translated: CASSRWTSGSTTGELFF.

The CDR3 DNA reads TGTGCCATCAGTGAGACGGGCTCGGGGGGCTACACCTTC. This gives the protein CAISETGSGGYTF. The J gene is TRBJ1-2, the V gene TRBV10-3; the D is unclear. The V gene lost 2 bases and the J gene lost 8 bases, with 12 bases spanning the gap. In germline, CDR1 is ENHRY, CDR2 SYGVKD. CDR3 length: 13 amino acids.

The chain has TRBV18 and TRBJ2-7, with a possible D match to TRBD2 (6 bases). Germline CDR1 is KGHSH and CDR2 is LQKENI. The CDR3 length is 13 residues. Trimming pared 3 bases from V and 6 bases from J, leaving 12 bases between. CDR3 nucleotides: TGTGCCAGCTCACCGGAGCGGAGGGGCGAGCAGTACTTC. Its protein is CASSPERRGEQYF.

About this clone itself: Other DNA sequences in the sample encode the same CDR3. The DNA for the CDR3 is TGTGCCAGCAGAACAGGCTATAGCAATCAGCCCCAGCATTTT. It specifies CASRTGYSNQPQHF. This chain connects TRBV6-5 to TRBJ1-5, with a weak D call TRBD1 (5 bases). The CDR3 sequence is 14 residues long. CDR1 and CDR2 (germline): MNHEY, SVGAGI. Trimming removed 6 bases from V and 0 bases from J, with 9 bases in between.

The CDR3 reads CASSSMPGQGTGELFF. For the CDR3, the DNA is TGTGCCAGCAGCTCCATGCCGGGACAGGGAACCGGGGAGCTGTTTTTT. The genes are TRBV5-5 and TRBJ2-2; 9 positions match TRBD1. Germline-derived CDR1 and CDR2 are SGHKS and YYEKEE (reference sequence). CDR3 size: 16 residues. J lost 5 bases, V lost 3 bases, and 8 bases had no gene match.

J is TRBJ2-7 and V is TRBV30; D is undetermined. There are 11 residues in the CDR3. V shed 7 bases and J shed 4 bases, with 11 bases lying between them. The germline CDR1 and CDR2 sequences are GTSNPN and SVGIG (reference sequence). This CDR3 is CAFLQDYEQYF. CDR3 sequence (DNA): TGTGCCTTCCTTCAGGATTACGAGCAGTACTTC.

This chain uses TRBV20-1 with TRBJ2-1, with no clear D. CDR1 DFQATT and CDR2 SNEGSKA come from the germline V gene (reference sequence). The germline V and J ends were trimmed by 3 bases and 7 bases, with 7 bases remaining between them. The CDR3 totals 11 residues. DNA of the CDR3: TGCAGTGCTAGGTCTGTGAATGAGCAGTTCTTC. It is translated as CSARSVNEQFF.

The rearrangement uses TRBV14 and TRBJ2-1; 9 positions agree with TRBD2. The CDR3 is 16 residues long. The V gene end was trimmed by 4 bases and the J gene end by 7 bases; junction bases not matched to a gene: 11. The germline V gene encodes CDR1 SGHDN and CDR2 FVKESK. CDR3 loop: CASSLRGGGRVNEQFF. For the CDR3, the DNA is TGTGCCAGCAGCCTCAGAGGGGGCGGGAGGGTAAATGAGCAGTTCTTC.

This clone was seen once. V usage is TRBV7-9 and J usage is TRBJ2-1; 7 bases agree with TRBD1. The CDR3 consists of 15 residues. Losses at the gene ends were 1 base for V and 0 bases for J; bases not matched to a gene: 0. Germline V gene lookup returns CDR1 SEHNR and CDR2 FQNEAQ (reference sequence). The CDR3 is CASSLGQGSYNEQFF. CDR3 bases: TGTGCCAGCAGCTTAGGACAGGGCTCCTACAATGAGCAGTTCTTC.